A single sample gave rise to the 8 T cell receptor beta chains below, sequenced in a study of cytomegalovirus exposure and HLA in healthy donors. It was with 60 Vbeta and 13 Jbeta primers that the PCR ran. Assay used: immunoSEQ multiplex PCR; TCRdb lists only in-frame clones, some missing. This sample has 100,000 to 150,000 clones, with approximately 87% found just once. Sequencing input: PBMCs. The receptors were sampled from a woman in her 30s in good health and CMV-seronegative.

V is TRBV6-5 and J is TRBJ1-5; TRBD1 might be the D (5 bases). The CDR3 has 15 amino acids. The germline V and J ends were trimmed by 0 bases and 5 bases, with 11 bases remaining between them. In germline, CDR1 is MNHEY, CDR2 SVGAGI. The CDR3 sequence: CASSYSTGGDQPQHF. The DNA for the CDR3 is TGTGCCAGCAGTTACTCGACGGGGGGTGATCAGCCCCAGCATTTT.

The gene calls are TRBV10-3 and TRBJ2-2, with 7 bases fitting TRBD2. Germline CDR1 and CDR2: ENHRY and SYGVKD. V dropped 8 bases and J dropped 5; count of bases not matched to a gene: 2. The CDR3 spans 12 residues. CDR3 bases: TGTGCCATCGGGGGGGGTACCGGGGAGCTGTTTTTT. Its protein is CAIGGGTGELFF.

A few counts support this clone. V is TRBV4-3 and J is TRBJ2-3; 8 bases map to TRBD2. The CDR3 is 19 residues long. V lost 0 bases, J lost 1 base, and 12 bases stayed unmatched. Looked up from germline, CDR1 is LGHNA and CDR2 is YSLEER. This chain's CDR3 is CASSQDVSTSGLGTDTQYF. CDR3 DNA sequence: TGCGCCAGCAGCCAAGATGTCAGTACTAGCGGACTTGGCACAGATACGCAGTATTTT.

The chain uses TRBV7-9 and TRBJ2-3, with D perhaps matching TRBD1 (5 bases). The CDR3 is 18 residues long. The V end lost 0 bases, the J end lost 0 bases, and 16 bases lay between the germline ends. Germline V gives CDR1 SEHNR, CDR2 FQNEAQ (reference sequence). CDR3 sequence reads: CASSLAISAQESTDTQYF. CDR3 nucleotides: TGTGCCAGCAGCTTAGCGATATCGGCACAGGAGAGCACAGATACGCAGTATTTT.

The rearrangement links TRBV5-5 to TRBJ2-2; 10 bases map to TRBD2. CDR1 is SGHKS and CDR2 is YYEKEE in the germline V gene (reference sequence). V gave up 3 bases and J gave up 3 bases; unmatched junction bases: 5. This CDR3 region has 16 residues. CDR3 sequence (DNA): TGTGCCAGCAGCTCCACCGGGACTAGCGACACCGGGGAGCTGTTTTTT. This gives the protein CASSSTGTSDTGELFF.

This chain joins TRBV28 and TRBJ2-6, with D maybe TRBD2 (6 bases). The CDR3 runs to 15 residues. Germline assignment: CDR1 MDHEN and CDR2 SYDVKM. The V and J ends lost 7 bases and 0 bases respectively, with 10 bases between them. The CDR3 nucleotides read TGTGCCAGCACTAGCGCAGCCTCTGGGGCCAACGTCCTGACTTTC. Translation gives CASTSAASGANVLTF.

The rearrangement uses TRBV28 and TRBJ2-7; D might be TRBD2 (5 bases). The germline V gene encodes CDR1 MDHEN and CDR2 SYDVKM. Trimming took 2 bases from V and 7 from J, leaving 9 bases between them. The CDR3 consists of 12 residues. The CDR3 nucleotides are TGTGCCAGCAGTTTACCCTCGGGGGAGCAGTACTTC. Translated, it gives CASSLPSGEQYF.

The chain uses TRBV19 and TRBJ1-4; possibly TRBD1 for D (6 bases). V was trimmed by 5 bases and J by 9 bases, leaving 16 bases between them. Germline CDR1 LNHDA, CDR2 SQIVND (reference sequence). This CDR3 spans 14 amino acids. Here the CDR3 reads CASSWAGARKKLFF. The CDR3 DNA reads as TGTGCCAGTAGTTGGGCGGGGGCCCGGAAAAAACTGTTTTTT.